This T cell receptor beta chain emerged from a study of CD8 T cells in ankylosing spondylitis. Study results and caveats: As for the disease-linked clones, they showed a CD8+ phenotype and occurred at relatively low frequencies in peripheral blood. Within matched ankylosing spondylitis synovial fluid, disease-linked clones were reportedly significantly enriched. It appeared that ankylosing spondylitis blood was characterized by a TCR beta motif of about 8 highly homologous variants. In reactive arthritis synovial fluid and blood, some motif variants had been reported before.

TCRdb processed the 5' RACE reads anew with MiXCR; each CDR3 protein has one entry. The top ten hold approximately 4% of the sample, which has fewer than 550,000 distinct CDR3 sequences, roughly 5% seen once. Trimming shortened V by 4 bases and J by 1 base, and 13 bases separated the two germline ends. Germline V lookup: CDR1 KGHDR, CDR2 SFDVKD. The CDR3 is 16 residues long. With respect to this clonotype: Its specificity is not known.

The source is a male donor with ankylosing spondylitis. V usage is TRBV24-1 and J usage is TRBJ2-1; no reliable D call. Sequenced material: blood, either unsorted or a sorted T cell fraction (not recorded which). DNA for the CDR3: TGTGCCACCAGTGACCCTTCTCGCCCTTCCTACAATGAGCAGTTCTTC. Amino acid sequence: CATSDPSRPSYNEQFF.